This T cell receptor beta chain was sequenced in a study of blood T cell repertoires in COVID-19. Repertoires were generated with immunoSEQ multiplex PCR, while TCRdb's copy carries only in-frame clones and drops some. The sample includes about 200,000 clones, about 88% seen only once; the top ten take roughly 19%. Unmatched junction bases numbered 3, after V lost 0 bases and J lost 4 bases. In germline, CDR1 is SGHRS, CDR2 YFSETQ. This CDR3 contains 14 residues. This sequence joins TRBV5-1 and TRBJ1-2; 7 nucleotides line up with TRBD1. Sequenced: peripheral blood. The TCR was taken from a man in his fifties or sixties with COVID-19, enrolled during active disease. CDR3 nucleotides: TGCGCCAGCAGCTTGGCTCGGACAGGCTATGGCTACACCTTC. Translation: CASSLARTGYGYTF. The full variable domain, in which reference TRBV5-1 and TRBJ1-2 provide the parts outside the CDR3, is KAGVTQTPRYLIKTRGQQVTLSCSPISGHRSVSWYQQTPGQGLQFLFEYFSETQRNKGNFPGRFSGRQFSNSRSEMNVSTLELGDSALYLCASSLARTGYGYTFGSGTRLTVV.